This entry lists 17 T cell receptor beta chains sequenced from one sample in a study of T cells in Graves' hyperthyroidism and ophthalmopathy. Amplified regions were TCR beta CDR3 sequences from RNA transcripts. First-round RT-PCR of the TCR CDR3 relied on the HTBI primer set. One entry per CDR3 protein results from TCRdb running MiXCR on the multiplex PCR reads. The data contain about 400,000 distinct CDR3 sequences, about 13% of them singletons. Material: blood. The receptor source for this set is a woman between 18 and 29 years old with Graves' hyperthyroidism.

This clonotype was seen repeatedly, ten times or more. The chain recombines TRBV11-2 with TRBJ1-1; D gene uncertain. The CDR3 is 15 amino acids. The germline V gene encodes CDR1 SGHAT and CDR2 FQNNGV. V was cut by 3 bases and J by 4 bases, with 15 bases left in between. In DNA form, the CDR3 reads TGTGCCAGCAGCTTCCCTAGGCCCCCGGCCACTGAAGCTTTCTTT. Its protein is CASSFPRPPATEAFF.

Details on this clonotype: This could be a read error, since a much larger clone is one nucleotide away. The chain is built from TRBV6-2 or TRBV6-3 and TRBJ1-5; D may be TRBD1 (6 bases). The germline V gene has CDR1 MNHEY and CDR2 SVGEGT. The CDR3 spans 15 residues. V dropped 7 bases and J dropped 11 bases, with 24 bases sitting between them. CDR3 sequence (DNA): TGTGCCAGCAAAGCCACCGGGACACCCGCCCCAGCCCAGCATTTT. Its translation is CASKATGTPAPAQHF.

The chain links TRBV6-2 or TRBV6-3 to TRBJ2-1, with TRBD2 matching 15 bases. Germline CDR1 MNHEY, CDR2 SVGEGT. The CDR3 consists of 17 residues. V shed 7 bases, J shed 6 bases, and the junction held 10 bases outside the gene matches. The CDR3 loop is CASIQGLAGGPVNEQFF. The CDR3, as DNA: TGTGCCAGCATCCAAGGACTAGCGGGAGGGCCGGTCAATGAGCAGTTCTTC.

As regards this clonotype: This may be a read error: a much more frequent sequence differs by one nucleotide. This chain joins TRBV2 and TRBJ2-7, with a weak D call TRBD1 (5 bases). CDR3 length equals 12 residues. Germline CDR1 and CDR2: SNHLY and FYNNEI. Between the trimmed V and J ends, which lost 2 bases and 6 bases, there was a span of 8 bases. CDR3 nucleotide sequence: TGTGCCAGCAGTGAAAGGCAGGGCGAGCAGTACTTC. Translated: CASSERQGEQYF.

This clonotype was counted ten times or more. The rearrangement uses TRBV5-1 and TRBJ2-1; D uncertain. Germline CDR1 and CDR2: SGHRS and YFSETQ. The ends were cut back, 8 bases at V and 4 bases at J, with 16 bases in the middle. CDR3 size: 14 residues. This chain's CDR3 is CASREVAAYNEQFF. DNA of the CDR3: TGCGCCAGTCGTGAGGTCGCGGCTTACAATGAGCAGTTCTTC. Full variable domain (outside the CDR3, taken from reference TRBV5-1 and TRBJ2-1): KAGVTQTPRYLIKTRGQQVTLSCSPISGHRSVSWYQQTPGQGLQFLFEYFSETQRNKGNFPGRFSGRQFSNSRSEMNVSTLELGDSALYLCASREVAAYNEQFFGPGTRLTVL.

There are a few counts of this clonotype. The gene calls are TRBV20-1 and TRBJ2-7; TRBD2 matches at 8 bases. CDR3 size: 20 residues. Germline CDR1 DFQATT, CDR2 SNEGSKA (reference sequence). V dropped 4 bases and J dropped 6; count of bases not matched to a gene: 29. The CDR3 DNA reads TGCAGTGCTACCTCCATGAAGAGGAGACACCTAAGCGGGAGTGTCGCCGAGCAGTACTTC. Translating it yields CSATSMKRRHLSGSVAEQYF.

This clonotype was counted at least ten times. V usage is TRBV10-3 and J usage is TRBJ2-5; D not resolved. This CDR3 contains 16 residues. With 5 bases removed from V and 3 bases from J, the gap between germline ends came to 19 bases. Per the germline V gene, CDR1 is ENHRY and CDR2 is SYGVKD. CDR3 sequence: CAISPNKDVTKETQYF. DNA for the CDR3: TGTGCCATCAGTCCAAATAAGGACGTTACTAAAGAGACCCAGTACTTC.

In this sample, this clonotype turned up many times. J is TRBJ2-6 and V is TRBV12-3 or TRBV12-4; D not resolved. This CDR3 spans 16 amino acids. Trimming took 4 bases from V and 2 from J, leaving 12 bases between them. CDR3 sequence: CASSSTDGAGANVLTF. The DNA for the CDR3 is TGTGCCAGCAGTTCAACGGACGGCGCTGGGGCCAACGTCCTGACTTTC.

CDR3 in amino acids: CASSRPPSGRATDTQYF. CDR3 bases: TGTGCCAGTAGCCGCCCTCCTAGCGGGAGGGCCACAGATACGCAGTATTTT. The chain employs TRBV19 and TRBJ2-3, with TRBD2 identical over 12 bases. The V gene's germline CDR1 is LNHDA and CDR2 SQIVND (reference sequence). V gave up 6 bases and J gave up 2 bases; unmatched junction bases: 9. The CDR3 has 17 residues.

There are many counts of this clonotype. The V and J genes are TRBV11-2 and TRBJ2-7; possible D gene TRBD2, 6 bases. V gave up 5 bases and J gave up 2 bases, with 16 bases separating them. The CDR3 contains 15 residues. Germline V gene lookup returns CDR1 SGHAT and CDR2 FQNNGV. CDR3: CASSLLAITAYEQYF. The CDR3 DNA reads TGTGCCAGCAGCCTCCTAGCGATTACCGCCTACGAGCAGTACTTC.

Notes on this clonotype: This clone may be a read error of a much larger clone one base away. The V gene is TRBV3-1, the J gene TRBJ1-1, with a tentative D call TRBD1 (6 bases). CDR1 is LGHDT and CDR2 is YNNKEL in the germline V gene (reference sequence). This CDR3 contains 14 residues. CDR3 DNA sequence: TGTGCCAGCAGCCAAGAAGGGGGGCGCAAAAAAGCTCTCTTT. This encodes CASSQEGGRKKALF.

The genes are TRBV27 and TRBJ2-7, with D perhaps TRBD2 (6 bases). Trimming pared 6 bases from V and 6 bases from J, leaving 12 bases between. The CDR3 sequence is 12 residues long. The germline CDR1 and CDR2 sequences are MNHEY and SMNVEV (reference sequence). The DNA for the CDR3 is TGTGCCAGCAGGACTAGTCTAAGCGAGCAGTACTTC. Its translation: CASRTSLSEQYF.

This clonotype was seen many times. The rearrangement links TRBV30 to TRBJ2-7; 14 bases align to TRBD2. From germline, CDR1 is GTSNPN and CDR2 SVGIG (reference sequence). V lost 3 bases to trimming and J lost 7 bases; unmatched junction nucleotides: 11. This CDR3 comprises 16 residues. DNA of the CDR3: TGTGCCTGGAGGACTAGCGGGAGGGTCCTCTCGGGAGAGCAGTACTTC. Amino acid sequence: CAWRTSGRVLSGEQYF. The full variable domain, with the rest looked up from reference TRBV30 and TRBJ2-7, is SQTIHQWPATLVQPVGSPLSLECTVEGTSNPNLYWYRQAAGRGLQLLFYSVGIGQISSEVPQNLSASRPQDRQFILSSKKLLLSDSGFYLCAWRTSGRVLSGEQYFGPGTRLTVT.

This clonotype occurred a few times. The rearrangement links TRBV7-6 to TRBJ2-6; D gene unclear. The V gene's germline CDR1 is SGHVS and CDR2 FNYEAQ. This CDR3 region has 16 residues. The ends were cut back, 2 bases at V and 0 bases at J, with 8 bases in the middle. CDR3 residues: CASSLSSHSGANVLTF. CDR3 DNA sequence: TGTGCCAGCAGCTTAAGCAGCCACTCTGGGGCCAACGTCCTGACTTTC.

There are a few counts of this clonotype. The chain links TRBV5-1 to TRBJ2-7, with D possibly being TRBD1 or TRBD2 (5 bases each). Trimming shortened V by 4 bases and J by 12 bases, and 14 bases separated the two germline ends. The CDR3 runs 11 residues. Germline V gene lookup returns CDR1 SGHRS and CDR2 YFSETQ. This CDR3 reads CASSQGRQPYF. The CDR3 nucleotides read TGCGCCAGCAGCCAGGGACGTCAACCGTACTTC.

This clonotype showed up many times. This chain uses TRBV20-1 with TRBJ1-2; maybe TRBD1 (5 bases). This CDR3 is 15 amino acids long. CDR1 DFQATT and CDR2 SNEGSKA come from the germline V gene (reference sequence). V was shortened by 1 base and J by 4 bases, with 16 bases between the two germline ends. For the CDR3, the DNA is TGCAGTGCTAGAGTTGCAACGGGACCAATCTATGGCTACACCTTC. This sequence encodes CSARVATGPIYGYTF.

A few counts support this clonotype. The V gene is TRBV4-1, the J gene TRBJ2-7, with TRBD2 identical over 10 bases. This CDR3 has 18 amino acids. Looked up from germline, CDR1 is MGHRA and CDR2 is YSYEKL. Trimming cost V 3 bases and J 2 bases; bases outside gene matches: 13. The CDR3 loop is CASSQDPKTSGKTYEQYF. As DNA, the CDR3 is TGCGCCAGCAGCCAGGACCCAAAAACTAGCGGGAAAACCTACGAGCAGTACTTC.